This TCR beta chain was recorded in a study of CD4 T cells in relation to SARS-CoV-2 and coronaviruses. Study-wide context: No peptide or an HIV-1 Nef peptide pool served as negative control.

CD4+ T cells from unexposed donors were obtained before the COVID-19 pandemic (2011-2018). CD4+ T cells were isolated from the cells after about 11 days of culture. Here immunoSEQ multiplex PCR was the method, and the copy in TCRdb shows in-frame clones only, minus some. The data hold almost 20,000 clones, with approximately 82% observed a single time. Findings of the study overall: In around 60% of donors, memory CD4+ clonotypes crossrecognized SARS-CoV-2 and at least one common cold coronavirus spike.

Of note for this clone: Its antigen is as yet unknown.

The CDR3 spans 13 residues. From germline, CDR1 is SNHLY and CDR2 FYNNEI. Losses at the gene ends were 6 bases for V and 2 bases for J; bases not matched to a gene: 2. The V and J genes are TRBV2 and TRBJ2-5, with 8 bases identical to TRBD1. The source material was CD4+ T cells from PBMCs, cultured in vitro. The sequence came from a human donor in good health. CDR3 DNA sequence: TGTGCCAGCAGCCGGGACAGGCAAGAGACCCAGTACTTC. This codes for CASSRDRQETQYF.